This TCR beta chain is from a study of shared clonotypes between healthy human individuals. Overall study context: The study used three CD4 naive, three CD4 memory, two CD8 naive and one CD8 memory plate per donor.

Concerning this clone itself: The antigen remains undetermined.

Naive CD8 cells lacked CD45RO, underwent positive selection for CCR7 and left out terminally differentiated effector memory CD45RA+ cells. Genomic DNA per cell subset filled all wells of several immunoSEQ plates. The protocol was immunoSEQ multiplex PCR, while the TCRdb copy is restricted to in-frame clones and leaves out a portion. The repertoire holds roughly 2 million clones, with less than 95% as singletons. The CDR3 spans 14 residues. Per the germline V gene, CDR1 is SGDLS and CDR2 is YYNGEE. With 0 bases removed from V and 2 bases from J, the gap between germline ends came to 7 bases. Study-level points and caveats: Some naive CD4 clonotypes, 5% to 5.5%, turned up in common across a few donors. Blood was the sole source, and tissue repertoires probably differ.

The gene calls are TRBV9 and TRBJ2-3, with D possibly being TRBD1 or TRBD2 (5 bases each). The receptor comes from a man younger than 35 in good health. The sequenced sample was naive CD8+ T cells sorted from blood. CDR3 nucleotides: TGTGCCAGCAGCGTAGCAGGGACCACAGATACGCAGTATTTT. Translating gives CASSVAGTTDTQYF.